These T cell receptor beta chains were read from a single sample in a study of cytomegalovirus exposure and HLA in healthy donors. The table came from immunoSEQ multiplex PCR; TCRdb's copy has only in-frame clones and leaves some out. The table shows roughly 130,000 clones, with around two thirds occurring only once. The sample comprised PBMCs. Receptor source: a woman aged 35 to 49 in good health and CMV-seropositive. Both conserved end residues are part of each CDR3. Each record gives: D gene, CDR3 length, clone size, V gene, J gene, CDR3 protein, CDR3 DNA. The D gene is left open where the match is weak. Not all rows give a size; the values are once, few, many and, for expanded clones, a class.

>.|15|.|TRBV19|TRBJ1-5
CASSPWTDLNQPQHF
TGTGCCAGTAGTCCGTGGACAGATCTTAATCAGCCCCAGCATTTT
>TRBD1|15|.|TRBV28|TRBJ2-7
CASRRWTGQDYEQYF
TGTGCCAGCCGCCGCTGGACAGGCCAGGACTACGAGCAGTACTTC
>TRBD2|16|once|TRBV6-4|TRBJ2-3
CASSDSSSGRPDTQYF
TGTGCCAGCAGTGACTCGTCCAGCGGGAGGCCAGATACGCAGTATTTT
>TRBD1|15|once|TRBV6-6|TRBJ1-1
CASSYSFQGGTEAFF
TGTGCCAGCAGTTACTCCTTCCAGGGGGGCACTGAAGCTTTCTTT
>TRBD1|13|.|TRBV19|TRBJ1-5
CASTGQANQPQHF
TGTGCCAGTACGGGACAGGCCAATCAGCCCCAGCATTTT
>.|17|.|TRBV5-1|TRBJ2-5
CASSFGMSDRPSGEQYF
TGCGCCAGCAGCTTTGGGATGAGCGACCGCCCCAGCGGAGAGCAGTACTTC
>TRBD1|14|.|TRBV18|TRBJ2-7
CASSPGTVYYEQYF
TGTGCCAGCTCACCAGGGACAGTTTACTACGAGCAGTACTTC
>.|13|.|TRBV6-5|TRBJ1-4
CASRGAPYEKLFF
TGTGCCAGCAGAGGGGCCCCGTATGAAAAACTGTTTTTT
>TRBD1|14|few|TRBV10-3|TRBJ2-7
CAILPGTGFHEQYF
TGTGCCATCCTTCCCGGGACAGGGTTCCACGAGCAGTACTTC
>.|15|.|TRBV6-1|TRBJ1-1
CATSNRAGASTEAFF
TGTGCCACCTCCAACAGGGCTGGGGCGAGCACTGAAGCTTTCTTT
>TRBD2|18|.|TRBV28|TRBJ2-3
CASSASGRARIYTDTQYF
TGTGCCAGCAGCGCTAGCGGGAGGGCCAGAATTTACACAGATACGCAGTATTTT
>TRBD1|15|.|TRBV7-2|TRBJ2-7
CASSLAGQGTYEQYF
TGTGCCAGCAGCTTAGCGGGACAGGGGACCTACGAGCAGTACTTC
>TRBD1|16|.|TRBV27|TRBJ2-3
CASSPWTGAGTDTQYF
TGTGCCAGCAGTCCCTGGACAGGGGCAGGCACAGATACGCAGTATTTT
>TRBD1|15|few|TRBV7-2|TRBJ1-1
CASSLAGTGGTEAFF
TGTGCCAGCAGCTTAGCGGGGACAGGGGGAACTGAAGCTTTCTTT